This T cell receptor beta chain was identified in a study of T cell responses to AZD1222 COVID-19 vaccine. Findings and limits, study-wide: Spike-specific TCR breadth and depth were elevated following two AZD1222 doses. Along spike, vaccine-associated CD4 TCRs were found throughout, with dominance at 160-218 and 743-854. Among the donors, most were white British and more were female, and clonal diversity was possibly underestimated.

CDR1 is KGHDR, CDR2 SFDVKD, per germline. This CDR3 contains 13 residues. V was shortened by 5 bases and J by 7 bases, with 13 bases between the two germline ends. As concerns this clone: Its antigen is unidentified.

The protocol was immunoSEQ multiplex PCR, while the TCRdb copy is restricted to in-frame clones and leaves out a portion. The sample includes some 170,000 clones, 85% to 90% of them seen just once. The chain employs TRBV24-1 and TRBJ1-2; a possible D gene is TRBD1 (6 bases). The sample here was peripheral blood, taken 28 days after the second dose of the MenACWY control vaccine. This sequence originates from an adult who received the MenACWY meningococcal vaccine as a control. CDR3 DNA sequence: TGTGCCACCAGTGCCTTCAGGGGAGCTGGCTACACCTTC. Encoded protein: CATSAFRGAGYTF.